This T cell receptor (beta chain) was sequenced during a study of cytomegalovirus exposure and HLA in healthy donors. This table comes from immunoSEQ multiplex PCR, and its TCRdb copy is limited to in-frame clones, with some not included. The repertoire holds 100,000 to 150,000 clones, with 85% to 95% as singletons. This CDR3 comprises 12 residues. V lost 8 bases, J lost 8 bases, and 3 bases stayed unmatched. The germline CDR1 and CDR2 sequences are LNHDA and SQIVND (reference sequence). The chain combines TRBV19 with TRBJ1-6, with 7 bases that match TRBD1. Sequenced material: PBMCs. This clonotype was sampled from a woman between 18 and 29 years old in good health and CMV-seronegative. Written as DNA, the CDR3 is TGTGCCAGTGGTGACAGGGATTCACCCCTCCACTTT. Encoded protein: CASGDRDSPLHF. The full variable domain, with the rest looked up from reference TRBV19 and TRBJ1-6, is DGGITQSPKYLFRKEGQNVTLSCEQNLNHDAMYWYRQDPGQGLRLIYYSQIVNDFQKGDIAEGYSVSREKKESFPLTVTSAQKNPTAFYLCASGDRDSPLHFGNGTRLTVT.